Presented here are 4 T cell receptor beta chains from one specimen sequenced in a study of blood T cell repertoires in COVID-19. Produced via immunoSEQ multiplex PCR; TCRdb's table is partial and in-frame only. There are 200,000 to 250,000 clones in the sample; around 80% occur only once, and over 1.5% lies in the top ten. Sequencing was performed on peripheral blood. Receptors originate from a woman at least 80 years old with acute or convalescent COVID-19.

The gene calls are TRBV5-6 and TRBJ2-5, with D perhaps TRBD2 (6 bases). The germline V and J ends were trimmed by 4 bases and 1 base, with 11 bases remaining between them. Germline V gene data show CDR1 as SGHDT and CDR2 as YYEEEE. CDR3 length equals 14 residues. Here the CDR3 DNA reads TGTGCCAGCAGCCCTTCTAGCGCCCAAGAGACCCAGTACTTC. It specifies CASSPSSAQETQYF.

The V and J genes are TRBV3-1 (or the pseudogene TRBV3-2) and TRBJ2-1; maybe TRBD2 (6 bases). The CDR3 runs 16 residues. Trimming took off 5 bases at V and 0 bases at J, with 14 bases between the two ends. The germline V gene has CDR1 LGHDT and CDR2 YNNKEL (reference sequence). The chain's CDR3 is CASSTTGTPSYNEQFF. The DNA of the CDR3 is TGTGCCAGCAGCACCACCGGGACTCCCTCCTACAATGAGCAGTTCTTC.

This clone was recorded at least ten times. This chain connects TRBV28 to TRBJ1-1; TRBD1 aligns across 10 bases. Germline CDR1 and CDR2: MDHEN and SYDVKM. There are 14 residues in the CDR3. The trim removed 6 bases at V and 7 bases at J, leaving 8 bases unmatched. This CDR3 is CASRPWDRGFEAFF. The CDR3 coding sequence is TGTGCCAGCAGGCCTTGGGACAGGGGTTTTGAAGCTTTCTTT.

The rearrangement joins TRBV11-2 to TRBJ2-3; TRBD2 agrees at 7 bases. Germline values: CDR1 SGHAT, CDR2 FQNNGV. This CDR3 has 14 amino acids. The trim removed 2 bases at V and 5 bases at J, leaving 4 bases unmatched. For the CDR3, the DNA is TGTGCCAGCAGCTTACCCGCGGGGGTAGATACGCAGTATTTT. Translation gives CASSLPAGVDTQYF.